This entry lists 18 T cell receptor beta chains sequenced from one sample in a study of cytomegalovirus exposure and HLA in healthy donors. Both 60 Vbeta primers and 13 Jbeta primers went into the PCR. Only in-frame clones appear in the TCRdb table, and some are missing; sequencing was by immunoSEQ multiplex PCR. The sample has about 67,000 clones; about 82% are singletons. Sequenced sample: PBMCs. These receptors all stem from a woman aged 25 to 39 in good health and CMV-seronegative.

This chain links TRBV7-2 with TRBJ1-5; 7 positions match TRBD1. After removal of 2 bases from V and 0 bases from J, the junction contained 4 bases not matched to a gene. The germline V gene encodes CDR1 SGHTA and CDR2 FQGNSA. The CDR3 consists of 16 residues. CDR3 nucleotide sequence: TGTGCCAGCAGCTTACAGACAGGGAATAGCAATCAGCCCCAGCATTTT. Protein sequence: CASSLQTGNSNQPQHF.

V is TRBV19 and J is TRBJ1-2, with TRBD1 matching 12 bases. J was trimmed by 4 bases and V by 5 bases; bases with no gene match: 5. This CDR3 has 15 amino acids. From germline, CDR1 is LNHDA and CDR2 SQIVND (reference sequence). The CDR3 sequence: CASSPGTGGTYGYTF. Written as DNA, the CDR3 is TGTGCCAGTAGTCCCGGGACAGGGGGCACCTATGGCTACACCTTC.

V usage is TRBV11-3 and J usage is TRBJ2-5; 8 bases are shared with TRBD2. The V segment lost 5 bases and the J segment 3 bases; nucleotides outside the gene matches: 5. The CDR3 has 14 amino acids. Germline CDR1 is SGHNT and CDR2 is YENEEA. In DNA, the CDR3 is TGTGCCAGCAGCCCCATGCGGGGGGAAGAGACCCAGTACTTC. Translated: CASSPMRGEETQYF.

The rearrangement uses TRBV27 and TRBJ2-5; D gene ambiguous. TRBJ2-7 matches the DNA end more closely, so the J call is doubtful. Germline V lookup: CDR1 MNHEY, CDR2 SMNVEV (reference sequence). The CDR3 runs 14 residues. The CDR3 sequence is CASSFPKSSYEQYF. CDR3 in DNA: TGTGCCAGCAGTTTTCCAAAAAGCTCCTACGAGCAGTACTTC.

The chain recombines TRBV5-1 with TRBJ2-7, with 10 positions matching TRBD1. The CDR3 is 17 amino acids. The V gene's germline CDR1 is SGHRS and CDR2 YFSETQ. The V gene end was trimmed by 4 bases and the J gene end by 2 bases; junction bases not matched to a gene: 12. CDR3 nucleotides: TGCGCCAGCAGCGCTTCGGGACAGGGGAGGGCAACCTACGAGCAGTACTTC. Translation gives CASSASGQGRATYEQYF.

The sample holds one count of this clone. The chain combines TRBV6-1 with TRBJ1-1, with D tentatively TRBD1 (5 bases). The CDR3 sequence is 13 residues long. V gave up 7 bases and J gave up 0 bases, with 9 bases separating them. Germline values: CDR1 MNHNS, CDR2 SASEGT. The CDR3 spells CASTGQLNTEAFF. DNA for the CDR3: TGTGCCAGCACCGGACAATTGAACACTGAAGCTTTCTTT.

This sequence joins TRBV14 and TRBJ2-7, with D perhaps TRBD2 (6 bases). Per the germline V gene, CDR1 is SGHDN and CDR2 is FVKESK. V lost 3 bases to trimming and J lost 4 bases, with 16 bases between them. The CDR3 loop spans 15 amino acids. The CDR3, as DNA: TGTGCCAGCAGCCAGGGACTGACGCCTATATACGAGCAGTACTTC. This encodes CASSQGLTPIYEQYF.

This sequence joins TRBV5-1 and TRBJ1-2, with D possibly matching TRBD1 (5 bases). Deletions cut 5 bases from V and 2 bases from J, with 16 bases between. CDR3 length equals 15 residues. Germline assignment: CDR1 SGHRS and CDR2 YFSETQ. CDR3 DNA: TGCGCCAGCAGATCGGACACCGCAATCAACTATGGCTACACCTTC. This gives the protein CASRSDTAINYGYTF.

The chain links TRBV19 to TRBJ1-5; D is possibly TRBD1 (5 bases). Looked up from germline, CDR1 is LNHDA and CDR2 is SQIVND (reference sequence). The CDR3 covers 14 residues. V lost 1 base and J lost 7, with 11 bases in between. Written as DNA, the CDR3 is TGTGCCAGTAGTATAGGGGTCCAGGGCCAGCCCCAGCATTTT. It specifies CASSIGVQGQPQHF.

The V and J genes are TRBV7-9 and TRBJ2-6; TRBD1 agrees at 7 bases. V trimming: 1 base; J trimming: 9 bases; junction bases outside the gene matches: 12. This CDR3 is 17 amino acids long. The germline V gene has CDR1 SEHNR and CDR2 FQNEAQ (reference sequence). The CDR3 is CASSLVGADREGNVLTF. Written as DNA, the CDR3 is TGTGCCAGCAGCTTAGTGGGGGCAGACAGGGAAGGCAACGTCCTGACTTTC. The full variable domain, rest sourced from reference TRBV7-9 and TRBJ2-6, is DTGVSQNPRHKITKRGQNVTFRCDPISEHNRLYWYRQTLGQGPEFLTYFQNEAQLEKSRLLSDRFSAERPKGSFSTLEIQRTEQGDSAMYLCASSLVGADREGNVLTFGAGSRLTVL.

This rearrangement joins TRBV5-8 to TRBJ2-7; the D gene is possibly TRBD1 (5 bases). In germline, CDR1 is SGHTS, CDR2 YDEGEE. Trimming stripped 1 base from V and 6 bases from J, with 11 bases between. This CDR3 comprises 13 residues. DNA for the CDR3: TGTGCCAGCAGCTTGTTGCAGGGCAGCGAGCAGTACTTC. This encodes CASSLLQGSEQYF.

The rearrangement joins TRBV20-1 to TRBJ1-1, with 8 nucleotides matching TRBD1. Germline CDR1 is DFQATT and CDR2 is SNEGSKA (reference sequence). V lost 1 base and J lost 11; bases outside the gene matches: 3. CDR3 length: 11 amino acids. The CDR3 coding sequence is TGCAGTGCTAGAGGGACAGGGAAGGCTTTCTTT. It codes for CSARGTGKAFF.

The J gene is TRBJ1-1, the V gene TRBV7-6; D gene uncertain. The CDR3 totals 17 residues. V lost 1 base to trimming and J lost 0 bases, with 15 bases between them. Per germline, CDR1 SGHVS and CDR2 FNYEAQ. As DNA, the CDR3 is TGTGCCAGCAGCTTAGTGGTCGTCGGGGTGATGAACACTGAAGCTTTCTTT. It specifies CASSLVVVGVMNTEAFF.

The genes are TRBV7-2 and TRBJ2-7; 7 bases are shared with TRBD2. Germline V gene sequence: CDR1 SGHTA, CDR2 FQGNSA. The CDR3 consists of 13 residues. Trimming at V came to 6 bases and at J to 4 bases, leaving 6 bases not matched to a gene. This CDR3 is CASRIGLGYEQYF. The CDR3 bases are TGTGCCAGCAGGATAGGACTAGGGTACGAGCAGTACTTC.

This rearrangement joins TRBV5-4 to TRBJ2-7; weak D call: TRBD2 (7 bases). CDR3 size: 16 residues. The germline gives CDR1 SGHNT, CDR2 YYREEE (reference sequence). V was shortened by 4 bases and J by 0 bases, with 17 bases between the two germline ends. The CDR3 region has the DNA TGTGCCAGCAGCCCACTTGGCGGGGGACACTCCTACGAGCAGTACTTC. Protein product: CASSPLGGGHSYEQYF.

J is TRBJ1-1 and V is TRBV2; TRBD1 matches 7 bases. Germline lookup yields CDR1 SNHLY and CDR2 FYNNEI. The CDR3 runs 12 residues. CDR3 in DNA: TGTGCTATGGGGCAGGGGGACACTGAAGCTTTCTTT. Protein sequence: CAMGQGDTEAFF.

CDR3 residues: CASSPGQTGNTIYF. The CDR3 DNA sequence: TGTGCCAGCAGCCCGGGACAAACTGGAAACACCATATATTTT. The rearrangement links TRBV6-1 to TRBJ1-3, with D possibly matching TRBD1 (6 bases). The CDR3 has 14 amino acids. Germline CDR1 is MNHNS and CDR2 is SASEGT. Trimming removed 6 bases at V and 2 bases at J, with 11 bases between.

In regard to this clone: Within the sample, other DNA sequences also encode this same CDR3. The rearrangement joins TRBV9 to TRBJ1-1, with a possible D match to TRBD1 (6 bases). Trimming shortened V by 0 bases and J by 0 bases, and 9 bases separated the two germline ends. The CDR3 covers 15 residues. From germline, CDR1 is SGDLS and CDR2 YYNGEE. The DNA of the CDR3 is TGTGCCAGCAGCGTAGCCAGGGGCATGAACACTGAAGCTTTCTTT. Translation: CASSVARGMNTEAFF.